Included here is one TCR beta chain sequence, with context. This CDR3 has 14 amino acids. The germline CDR1 and CDR2 sequences are WNHNN and SYGVQD (reference sequence). Germline trimming cut 3 bases from V and 4 bases from J; bases unmatched to any gene: 6. Living in roughly 23 US areas, the participants were between roughly 18 and 89 years of age. Cohorts were determined from participant-reported clinical history. Recovered participants had two consecutive negative NP/OP PCR tests, healthcare professional clearance, or symptom resolution. Method: immunoSEQ multiplex PCR; TCRdb's copy keeps in-frame clones and lacks some. The sample has 150,000 or so clones; about four fifths are singletons. These data originate in a study of blood T cell repertoires in COVID-19.

The sequence derives from a middle-aged man who had recovered from COVID-19. Sequencing was performed on PBMCs or T cells enriched from blood (not recorded which). This chain connects TRBV10-1 to TRBJ2-7, with 7 positions matching TRBD1. The CDR3 loop is CASSDIRGPYEQYF. The CDR3 region has the DNA TGCGCCAGCAGTGATATAAGGGGGCCTTACGAGCAGTACTTC.